This TCR beta chain was observed in a study of PD-1 blockade in classical Hodgkin lymphoma. Broader study findings: With respect to the repertoire differences, their causes, possibly disease activity or prior therapy, remain undefined. In newly diagnosed patients, baseline TCR diversity was reportedly below that of healthy donors.

J lost 5 bases, V lost 3 bases, and 3 bases had no gene match. The CDR3 spans 14 residues. Germline CDR1 is MNHNS and CDR2 is SASEGT. Specified time point: newly diagnosed, previously untreated cHL patient sample. Sequenced by immunoSEQ multiplex PCR; TCRdb stores in-frame clones only, minus some. Here the sample spans thousands of clones, around 81% being singletons. A remark on this clone: The antigen remains unidentified.

Sequences were obtained from peripheral blood mononuclear cells (PBMCs). J is TRBJ2-1 and V is TRBV6-1; 8 bases line up with TRBD1. This TCR was recovered from a human donor with classical Hodgkin lymphoma. The CDR3 DNA sequence: TGTGCCAGCAGTGACGAGACAGGGGACAATGAGCAGTTCTTC. It specifies CASSDETGDNEQFF.